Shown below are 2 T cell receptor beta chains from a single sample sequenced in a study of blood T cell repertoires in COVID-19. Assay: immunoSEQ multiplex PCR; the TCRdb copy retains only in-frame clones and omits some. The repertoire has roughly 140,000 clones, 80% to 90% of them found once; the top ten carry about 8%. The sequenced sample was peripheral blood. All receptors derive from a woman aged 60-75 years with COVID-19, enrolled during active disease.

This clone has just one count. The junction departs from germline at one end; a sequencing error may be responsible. The CDR3 region is CASSLVSDNSPLHF. DNA of the CDR3: TGCGCCAGCAGCTTGGTCTCCGATAATTCACCCCTCCACTTT. The V call is TRBV5-1, the J call TRBJ1-6; no firm D call. CDR1 SGHRS and CDR2 YFSETQ come from the germline V gene. The CDR3 extends over 14 amino acids. The full variable domain, its missing parts supplied by reference TRBV5-1 and TRBJ1-6, is KAGVTQTPRYLIKTRGQQVTLSCSPISGHRSVSWYQQTPGQGLQFLFEYFSETQRNKGNFPGRFSGRQFSNSRSEMNVSTLELGDSALYLCASSLVSDNSPLHFGNGTRLTVT.

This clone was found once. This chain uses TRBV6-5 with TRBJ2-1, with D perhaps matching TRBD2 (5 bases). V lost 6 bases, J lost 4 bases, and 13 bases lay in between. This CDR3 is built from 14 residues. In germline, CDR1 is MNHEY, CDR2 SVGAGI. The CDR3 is CASSSRSVYNEQFF. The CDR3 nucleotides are TGTGCCAGCAGCTCCCGTAGCGTATACAATGAGCAGTTCTTC.